The next 22 T cell receptor beta chains were all read from a single sample in a study of T cell repertoires in cytomegalovirus infection. MiXCR was run by TCRdb on the reads, yielding one entry per CDR3 protein. The sample lists 400,000 to 550,000 distinct CDR3 sequences, about 11% occurring once. The sequenced sample consisted of PBMCs. These receptors originate from a human donor in good health (CMV status not recorded). Some clones in this sample may be carry-over from other donors' samples.

The chain combines TRBV5-5 with TRBJ2-1; 7 positions match TRBD1. Trimming at V came to 2 bases and at J to 10 bases, leaving 6 bases not matched to a gene. The CDR3 contains 13 residues. CDR1 is SGHKS and CDR2 is YYEKEE in the germline V gene (reference sequence). CDR3 region: CASSLVADREQFF. The CDR3 DNA is TGTGCCAGCAGCTTAGTGGCGGACAGGGAGCAGTTCTTC.

This clonotype was detected ten times or more. The chain joins TRBV5-5 to TRBJ2-5; TRBD2 might be the D (5 bases). Germline V gene lookup returns CDR1 SGHKS and CDR2 YYEKEE (reference sequence). CDR3 length: 14 residues. V shed 1 base and J shed 4 bases, with 11 bases lying between them. CDR3 residues: CASSLRGFGETQYF. The DNA for the CDR3 is TGTGCCAGCAGCTTGAGAGGGTTTGGAGAGACCCAGTACTTC.

The chain couples TRBV11-1 to TRBJ2-3; TRBD2 agrees at 8 bases. V shed 4 bases, J shed 0 bases, and the junction held 6 bases outside the gene matches. Germline CDR1 reads SGHAT; CDR2 reads FQDESV (reference sequence). There are 16 residues in the CDR3. DNA for the CDR3: TGTGCCAGCAGCTGGTTTGAGCGGGAGAGCACAGATACGCAGTATTTT. This codes for CASSWFERESTDTQYF.

This clonotype was recorded at least ten times. This sequence joins TRBV7-9 and TRBJ2-7, with 7 bases identical to TRBD1. Germline CDR1 SEHNR, CDR2 FQNEAQ (reference sequence). J gave up 3 bases and V 4 bases, and 9 bases lay outside the gene matches. The CDR3 sequence is 15 residues long. The CDR3 DNA is TGTGCCAGCAGCTCGAATCCGGGACAGAGCTACGAGCAGTACTTC. Its protein product is CASSSNPGQSYEQYF.

This clonotype has ten or more counts. The J gene is TRBJ2-1, the V gene TRBV7-9; D not resolved. Germline V CDR1 and CDR2: SEHNR, FQNEAQ (reference sequence). The CDR3 runs to 13 residues. V was clipped by 5 bases and J by 6 bases, with 11 bases between them. CDR3 loop: CASSPPTGNEQFF. CDR3 DNA sequence: TGTGCCAGCAGCCCCCCGACGGGCAATGAGCAGTTCTTC.

This clonotype has a handful of counts. The rearrangement links TRBV6-1 to TRBJ1-1; a weak D match, TRBD1 (5 bases). This CDR3 has 12 residues. Germline V gene data show CDR1 as MNHNS and CDR2 as SASEGT. With 8 bases removed from V and 6 bases from J, the gap between germline ends came to 13 bases. The CDR3 nucleotides are TGTGCCAGCGGTCGGATGGGGCCTGAAGCTTTCTTT. Translating it yields CASGRMGPEAFF.

This CDR3 reads CASSPGQGPLYGYTF. CDR3 in DNA: TGTGCCAGCAGCCCGGGACAGGGGCCTCTCTATGGCTACACCTTC. The chain couples TRBV7-8 to TRBJ1-2; TRBD1 matches at 10 bases. This CDR3 contains 15 residues. In germline, CDR1 is SGHVS, CDR2 FQNEAQ. The J segment lost 4 bases and the V segment lost 5 bases, leaving 7 bases of the junction unmatched.

The sample holds many counts of this clonotype. V usage is TRBV27 and J usage is TRBJ2-7; perhaps TRBD1 as D (5 bases). V lost 6 bases and J lost 0, with 9 bases in between. The CDR3 spans 13 residues. Per germline, CDR1 MNHEY and CDR2 SMNVEV (reference sequence). CDR3 coding DNA: TGTGCCAGCAGCTTAAGGGGCTCCTACGAGCAGTACTTC. Its protein product is CASSLRGSYEQYF.

Only a few counts were recorded for this clonotype. This sequence joins TRBV20-1 and TRBJ1-2; D might be TRBD1 (5 bases). This CDR3 is built from 12 residues. With 3 bases removed from V and 6 bases from J, the gap between germline ends came to 11 bases. Germline V gene sequence: CDR1 DFQATT, CDR2 SNEGSKA (reference sequence). The DNA of the CDR3 is TGCAGTGCTAGTTTTGGGGGAAATGGCTACACCTTC. It encodes CSASFGGNGYTF.

This clonotype was seen a handful of times. This chain connects TRBV3-1 to TRBJ2-7, with D uncertain. The CDR3 totals 11 residues. Trimming pared 0 bases from V and 7 bases from J, leaving 4 bases between. The germline CDR1 and CDR2 sequences are LGHDT and YNNKEL (reference sequence). In nucleotides, the CDR3 is TGTGCCAGCAGCCAAGATAAGGAGCAGTACTTC. It specifies CASSQDKEQYF.

This clonotype was seen many times. The V and J genes are TRBV2 and TRBJ1-6; D remains ambiguous. Germline V gene lookup returns CDR1 SNHLY and CDR2 FYNNEI. The CDR3 extends over 14 amino acids. The V gene lost 8 bases and the J gene lost 8 bases, with 16 bases spanning the gap. CDR3 in amino acids: CASPPDPVDSPLHF. In DNA, the CDR3 is TGTGCCAGCCCACCCGACCCGGTAGATTCACCCCTCCACTTT.

A few counts support this clonotype. The V call is TRBV2, the J call TRBJ2-1; D is perhaps TRBD1 or TRBD2 (5 bases each). Between the trimmed V and J ends, which lost 1 base and 8 bases, there was a span of 18 bases. Germline-derived CDR1 and CDR2 are SNHLY and FYNNEI. This CDR3 spans 16 amino acids. The CDR3, as DNA: TGTGCCAGCAGTGAAGTTCAGGAAAGGGACGTTGATGAGCAGTTCTTC. This translates into CASSEVQERDVDEQFF.

This clonotype was observed at least ten times. The gene calls are TRBV29-1 and TRBJ1-3, with a possible D match to TRBD1 (6 bases). The ends were cut back, 7 bases at V and 3 bases at J, with 16 bases in the middle. Per the germline V gene, CDR1 is SQVTM and CDR2 is ANQGSEA. The CDR3 is made up of 14 amino acids. The CDR3: CSALGAAYGNTIYF. CDR3 bases: TGCAGCGCCCTGGGGGCGGCGTATGGAAACACCATATATTTT. The entire variable domain, with the rest obtained from reference TRBV29-1 and TRBJ1-3, is as follows: SAVISQKPSRDICQRGTSLTIQCQVDSQVTMMFWYRQQPGQSLTLIATANQGSEATYESGFVIDKFPISRPNLTFSTLTVSNMSPEDSSIYLCSALGAAYGNTIYFGEGSWLTVV.

The V gene is TRBV25-1, the J gene TRBJ1-1; D is ambiguous. The CDR3 spans 13 residues. CDR1 and CDR2 from the germline V gene are MGHDK and SYGVNS. V shed 2 bases and J shed 1 base, with 5 bases lying between them. DNA of the CDR3: TGTGCCAGCAGTGAACTCTCGAACACTGAAGCTTTCTTT. It encodes CASSELSNTEAFF.

This clonotype was counted many times. The chain has TRBV10-3 and TRBJ1-2; 7 nucleotides agree with TRBD1. V shed 0 bases, J shed 7 bases, and the junction held 2 bases outside the gene matches. The CDR3 loop spans 13 amino acids. The germline CDR1 and CDR2 sequences are ENHRY and SYGVKD. For the CDR3, the DNA is TGTGCCATCAGTGAGTCGGCAGGGGGTGGCTACACCTTC. Translating it yields CAISESAGGGYTF.

In nucleotides, the CDR3 is TGTGCCATCATGTCTCTAGCGGGAGCTGAGCAGTTCTTC. Translation: CAIMSLAGAEQFF. This chain joins TRBV10-3 and TRBJ2-1; 10 bases align to TRBD2. Looked up from germline, CDR1 is ENHRY and CDR2 is SYGVKD. This CDR3 comprises 13 residues. V dropped 7 bases and J dropped 9; count of bases not matched to a gene: 6.

The sample holds many counts of this clonotype. The V call is TRBV7-3, the J call TRBJ1-1, with D maybe TRBD1 (6 bases). Trimming cost V 6 bases and J 1 base, with 12 bases left between them. This CDR3 region has 14 residues. Germline V gene lookup returns CDR1 SGHTA and CDR2 FQGTGA. The CDR3 loop reads CASRPGDSNTEAFF. CDR3 nucleotides: TGTGCCAGCAGGCCAGGGGACTCGAACACTGAAGCTTTCTTT.

Only a few counts were recorded for this clonotype. The rearrangement joins TRBV29-1 to TRBJ1-1; the D gene is possibly TRBD1 (5 bases). CDR1 and CDR2 from the germline V gene are SQVTM and ANQGSEA. CDR3 size: 10 residues. Trimming shortened V by 4 bases and J by 9 bases, and 9 bases separated the two germline ends. CDR3 protein: CSVATVKAFF. CDR3 nucleotide sequence: TGCAGCGTTGCGACAGTTAAAGCTTTCTTT.

The table lists this clonotype with many counts. The rearrangement joins TRBV6-1 to TRBJ2-7, with D possibly matching TRBD2 (5 bases). With 5 bases removed from V and 7 bases from J, the gap between germline ends came to 12 bases. The V gene's germline CDR1 is MNHNS and CDR2 SASEGT. The CDR3 is 12 amino acids. The CDR3 reads CASSNGGGEQYF. The CDR3 DNA is TGTGCCAGCAGTAATGGAGGAGGAGAGCAGTACTTC.

In its sample, this clonotype was seen many times. The chain recombines TRBV19 with TRBJ2-7; the D gene is possibly TRBD2 (5 bases). CDR1 is LNHDA and CDR2 is SQIVND in the germline V gene (reference sequence). The CDR3 contains 12 residues. V was shortened by 1 base and J by 7 bases, with 8 bases between the two germline ends. The CDR3 DNA reads TGTGCCAGTAGTATAGGCACGGGGGAGCAGTACTTC. This translates into CASSIGTGEQYF.

This clonotype occurred many times. The chain combines TRBV6-5 with TRBJ2-1; 8 bases are a match to TRBD2. With V trimmed by 3 bases and J by 8 bases, 6 bases remained unmatched. The germline CDR1 and CDR2 sequences are MNHEY and SVGAGI. This CDR3 is built from 14 residues. Here the CDR3 DNA reads TGTGCCAGCAGTTATCCTGAGCGGGAGCATGAGCAGTTCTTC. It translates to CASSYPEREHEQFF.

This clonotype was observed many times. The gene calls are TRBV9 and TRBJ1-5; a possible D gene is TRBD1 (5 bases). The ends were cut back, 3 bases at V and 1 base at J, with 8 bases in the middle. Per germline, CDR1 SGDLS and CDR2 YYNGEE. This CDR3 region has 14 residues. The CDR3 here is CASSADTSNQPQHF. DNA for the CDR3: TGTGCCAGCAGCGCGGACACAAGCAATCAGCCCCAGCATTTT. The full variable domain, rest sourced from reference TRBV9 and TRBJ1-5, is DSGVTQTPKHLITATGQRVTLRCSPRSGDLSVYWYQQSLDQGLQFLIQYYNGEERAKGNILERFSAQQFPDLHSELNLSSLELGDSALYFCASSADTSNQPQHFGDGTRLSIL.